What follows is one T cell receptor (beta chain) and its context. Its specificity is unknown. This CDR3 spans 16 amino acids. The J segment lost 8 bases and the V segment lost 1 base, leaving 8 bases of the junction unmatched. CDR1 and CDR2 from the germline V gene are LGHDT and YNNKEL (reference sequence). The data were taken from a study of T cells in Graves' hyperthyroidism and ophthalmopathy. Study-wide background: At the time of initial diagnosis and before any treatment, peripheral blood was collected. Points from the study as a whole: Most thyroid clonotypes expanded above 0.001 were also detected in blood.

Disease duration under 2 months; hyperthyroidism patients were aged 18 to 65. The source material, RNA transcripts, was used to amplify TCR beta CDR3 regions. Using the HTBI primer set, a first-round RT-PCR was run on the TCR CDR3. One entry per CDR3 protein results from TCRdb running MiXCR on the multiplex PCR reads. Counted here are about 770,000 distinct CDR3 sequences, about 17% occurring once; the ten biggest clones make up 16%. The V and J genes are TRBV3-1 and TRBJ2-1, with 10 bases that match TRBD1. The sequenced sample consisted of blood. This clonotype was sampled from a woman in her fifties or sixties with Graves' hyperthyroidism that later progressed to Graves' ophthalmopathy. The CDR3 DNA sequence: TGTGCCAGCAGCCAAGGCGGGACAGGGGTCTGGGATGAGCAGTTCTTC. Amino acids: CASSQGGTGVWDEQFF.